These 21 T cell receptor beta chains share one sample of origin, sequenced in a study of cytomegalovirus exposure and HLA in healthy donors. PCR primers comprised 60 Vbeta and 13 Jbeta primers. Method: immunoSEQ multiplex PCR; TCRdb's copy keeps in-frame clones and lacks some. The data show 89,000 or so clones, about 77% seen once. The sequenced sample consisted of PBMCs. The source of these receptors is a man between 60 and 70 years old in good health and CMV-seronegative.

The chain employs TRBV4-1 and TRBJ2-5, with a weak D call TRBD2 (5 bases). V was shortened by 5 bases and J by 2 bases, with 15 bases between the two germline ends. This CDR3 is built from 15 residues. Germline lookup yields CDR1 MGHRA and CDR2 YSYEKL. The CDR3 loop is CASSRWAGGQETQYF. CDR3 bases: TGCGCCAGCAGCAGATGGGCGGGTGGACAAGAGACCCAGTACTTC.

The chain has TRBV5-1 and TRBJ2-1; weak D call: TRBD1 (6 bases). In germline, CDR1 is SGHRS, CDR2 YFSETQ. CDR3 size: 13 residues. The V end lost 3 bases, the J end lost 8 bases, and 12 bases lay between the germline ends. This CDR3 is CASSSRDKDEQFF. The CDR3 nucleotides read TGCGCCAGCAGCTCCCGGGACAAGGATGAGCAGTTCTTC.

The rearrangement uses TRBV25-1 and TRBJ1-1, with D unresolved. Trimming stripped 7 bases from V and 5 bases from J, with 8 bases between. The CDR3 totals 11 residues. CDR1 MGHDK and CDR2 SYGVNS come from the germline V gene. CDR3 coding DNA: TGTGCCAGCATGAGGAGTACTGAAGCTTTCTTT. Protein: CASMRSTEAFF.

This clone showed up just a few times. V usage is TRBV10-3 and J usage is TRBJ1-5; TRBD1 matches at 9 bases. Germline V gene sequence: CDR1 ENHRY, CDR2 SYGVKD. J lost 2 bases, V lost 4 bases, and 12 bases had no gene match. CDR3 length: 18 residues. In DNA form, the CDR3 reads TGTGCCATCAGTGGGGACAGGGAGGGGGATAATGGCAATCAGCCCCAGCATTTT. Translating it yields CAISGDREGDNGNQPQHF.

The chain employs TRBV6-8 and TRBJ1-1, with a weak D call TRBD1 (6 bases). Germline CDR1 MNHGY, CDR2 SAAAGT. The CDR3 runs 13 residues. Trimming removed 5 bases from V and 5 bases from J, with 12 bases in between. This CDR3 reads CASSANRETEAFF. The CDR3 coding sequence is TGTGCCAGCAGTGCTAACAGGGAGACTGAAGCTTTCTTT.

This chain uses TRBV4-1 with TRBJ2-1; 11 bases are a match to TRBD1. Germline trimming cut 4 bases from V and 9 bases from J; bases unmatched to any gene: 8. The germline CDR1 and CDR2 sequences are MGHRA and YSYEKL. The CDR3 extends over 15 amino acids. The CDR3: CASSPAGQGAGEQFF. The CDR3 DNA reads as TGCGCCAGCAGCCCCGCTGGACAGGGGGCGGGTGAGCAGTTCTTC.

The rearrangement uses TRBV19 and TRBJ1-5; D is perhaps TRBD1 (5 bases). Germline CDR1 LNHDA, CDR2 SQIVND (reference sequence). Trimming stripped 7 bases from V and 1 base from J, with 17 bases between. The CDR3 length is 16 residues. The CDR3 region is CASTEGIDRSNQPQHF. In nucleotides, the CDR3 is TGTGCCAGTACCGAAGGGATCGACAGAAGCAATCAGCCCCAGCATTTT.

This clone showed up just a few times. The chain employs TRBV7-3 and TRBJ2-1, with 13 bases that match TRBD2. CDR1 and CDR2 (germline): SGHTA, FQGTGA. The CDR3 consists of 16 residues. The V and J ends lost 4 bases and 8 bases, in that order; junction bases with no gene match: 8. In nucleotides, the CDR3 is TGTGCCAGCAGCTCTCAACCGACTAGCGGGGGGTATGAGCAGTTCTTC. It codes for CASSSQPTSGGYEQFF.

The chain recombines TRBV27 with TRBJ2-5; TRBD2 matches 8 bases. The assigned J gene may be wrong: the sequence end matches TRBJ2-7 better. In germline, CDR1 is MNHEY, CDR2 SMNVEV (reference sequence). The CDR3 is 15 amino acids. The CDR3 sequence is CASSLRSGGVYEQYF. CDR3 bases: TGTGCCAGCAGTTTAAGGTCGGGGGGGGTATACGAGCAGTACTTC.

This clone has only a few counts. The chain is built from TRBV2 and TRBJ2-3; TRBD2 agrees at 9 bases. Germline V gene sequence: CDR1 SNHLY, CDR2 FYNNEI. The CDR3 spans 14 residues. Losses at the gene ends were 10 bases for V and 2 bases for J; bases not matched to a gene: 7. As DNA, the CDR3 is TGTGCCACCCAGCGGGGGGCCTACACAGATACGCAGTATTTT. Encoded protein: CATQRGAYTDTQYF.

V is TRBV6-6 and J is TRBJ1-2; no reliable D call. This CDR3 comprises 14 residues. V lost 2 bases and J 4 bases, leaving 11 bases between the germline ends. Germline CDR1 is MNHNY and CDR2 is SVGAGI (reference sequence). This chain's CDR3 is CASSYGRESYGYTF. The CDR3 DNA sequence: TGTGCCAGCAGTTACGGTCGCGAGAGCTATGGCTACACCTTC.

The genes are TRBV13 and TRBJ1-3, with a weak D call TRBD1 (6 bases). The germline CDR1 and CDR2 sequences are PRHDT and FYEKMQ (reference sequence). V was pared by 6 bases and J by 8 bases, with 11 bases between. This CDR3 spans 12 amino acids. CDR3 region: CASSQGTDTIYF. DNA of the CDR3: TGTGCCAGCAGTCAGGGGACGGACACCATATATTTT.

This sequence joins TRBV5-1 and TRBJ1-1, with 11 bases that match TRBD1. In germline, CDR1 is SGHRS, CDR2 YFSETQ. V gave up 0 bases and J gave up 3 bases; unmatched junction bases: 7. This CDR3 has 17 residues. The CDR3 DNA reads TGCGCCAGCAGCTTGGGGGGGACAGGGGGGGGATACACTGAAGCTTTCTTT. This gives the protein CASSLGGTGGGYTEAFF.

This clone was found a few times. This sequence joins TRBV10-3 and TRBJ1-2, with a weak D call TRBD1 (5 bases). CDR1 and CDR2 from the germline V gene are ENHRY and SYGVKD. The V gene lost 0 bases and the J gene lost 6 bases, with 14 bases spanning the gap. This CDR3 is 15 amino acids long. CDR3 in amino acids: CAISESVLDSHGYTF. The CDR3 DNA sequence: TGTGCCATCAGTGAGTCGGTCCTCGACAGCCATGGCTACACCTTC.

The chain carries TRBV10-3 and TRBJ2-1; 9 bases are a match to TRBD2. V lost 2 bases to trimming and J lost 4 bases; unmatched junction nucleotides: 15. Germline V gives CDR1 ENHRY, CDR2 SYGVKD. The CDR3 sequence is 19 residues long. CDR3 bases: TGTGCCATCAGTGAGCCCCAGGACACTAGCGGGCCCCTATACAATGAGCAGTTCTTC. This translates into CAISEPQDTSGPLYNEQFF.

This clone is a singleton in its sample. The rearrangement joins TRBV21-1 to TRBJ2-7; the table's TRBD2 call for D was not verified on the DNA. TRBV21-1 is assigned pseudogene status. This CDR3 contains 15 residues. The CDR3 loop reads CARITSGGASAEQYF. CDR3 nucleotide sequence: TGTGCCAGGATAACTAGCGGGGGTGCTTCGGCCGAGCAGTACTTC.

V and J are TRBV9 and TRBJ1-5; no reliable D call. V was shortened by 3 bases and J by 5 bases, with 9 bases between the two germline ends. This CDR3 region has 13 residues. Per the germline V gene, CDR1 is SGDLS and CDR2 is YYNGEE. The CDR3, as DNA: TGTGCCAGCAGCGACCGAGCGGATCAGCCCCAGCATTTT. Translating gives CASSDRADQPQHF.

The chain employs TRBV21-1 and TRBJ1-1. TRBV21-1 is a known pseudogene. This CDR3 contains 19 residues. In nucleotides, the CDR3 is TGTGCCAGCAGCAAAAAACTCCGATGCATATCGGGATCGAACACTGAAGCTTTCTTT. This gives the protein CASSKKLRCISGSNTEAFF.

A single count supports this clone. The rearrangement links TRBV4-1 to TRBJ2-1, with 7 nucleotides matching TRBD1. CDR3 length: 16 amino acids. V gave up 2 bases and J gave up 6 bases; unmatched junction bases: 10. Germline CDR1 is MGHRA and CDR2 is YSYEKL. The CDR3 coding sequence is TGCGCCAGCAGCCAACAATCAACAGGGGCCATCAATGAGCAGTTCTTC. Its protein product is CASSQQSTGAINEQFF.

The chain joins TRBV19 to TRBJ2-7; D may be TRBD2 (5 bases). CDR1 is LNHDA, CDR2 SQIVND, per germline (reference sequence). V shed 3 bases and J shed 4 bases, with 13 bases lying between them. The CDR3 is 14 residues long. The CDR3 DNA follows: TGTGCCAGTAGTATCTCGGGGTGGCGGTACGAGCAGTACTTC. Amino acid sequence: CASSISGWRYEQYF.

The J gene is TRBJ2-7, the V gene TRBV10-3; 7 nucleotides match TRBD2. The CDR3 is 14 amino acids. V gave up 4 bases and J gave up 3 bases; unmatched junction bases: 6. Germline lookup yields CDR1 ENHRY and CDR2 SYGVKD. CDR3 amino acids: CAISGRGEGYEQYF. CDR3 coding DNA: TGTGCCATCAGTGGCCGGGGGGAGGGCTACGAGCAGTACTTC.